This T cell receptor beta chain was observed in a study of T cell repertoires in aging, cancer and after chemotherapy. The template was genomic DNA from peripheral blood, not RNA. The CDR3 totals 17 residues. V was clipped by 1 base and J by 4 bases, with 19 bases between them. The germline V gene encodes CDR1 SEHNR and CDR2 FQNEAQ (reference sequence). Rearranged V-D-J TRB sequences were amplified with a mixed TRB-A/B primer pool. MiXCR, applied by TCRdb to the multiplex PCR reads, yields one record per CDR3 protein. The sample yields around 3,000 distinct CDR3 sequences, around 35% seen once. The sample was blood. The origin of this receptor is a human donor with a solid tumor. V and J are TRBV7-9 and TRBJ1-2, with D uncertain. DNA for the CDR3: TGTGCCAGCAGCTTAGTGGTGGCCGGGCCCGCCGGCTATGGCTACACCTTC. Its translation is CASSLVVAGPAGYGYTF.